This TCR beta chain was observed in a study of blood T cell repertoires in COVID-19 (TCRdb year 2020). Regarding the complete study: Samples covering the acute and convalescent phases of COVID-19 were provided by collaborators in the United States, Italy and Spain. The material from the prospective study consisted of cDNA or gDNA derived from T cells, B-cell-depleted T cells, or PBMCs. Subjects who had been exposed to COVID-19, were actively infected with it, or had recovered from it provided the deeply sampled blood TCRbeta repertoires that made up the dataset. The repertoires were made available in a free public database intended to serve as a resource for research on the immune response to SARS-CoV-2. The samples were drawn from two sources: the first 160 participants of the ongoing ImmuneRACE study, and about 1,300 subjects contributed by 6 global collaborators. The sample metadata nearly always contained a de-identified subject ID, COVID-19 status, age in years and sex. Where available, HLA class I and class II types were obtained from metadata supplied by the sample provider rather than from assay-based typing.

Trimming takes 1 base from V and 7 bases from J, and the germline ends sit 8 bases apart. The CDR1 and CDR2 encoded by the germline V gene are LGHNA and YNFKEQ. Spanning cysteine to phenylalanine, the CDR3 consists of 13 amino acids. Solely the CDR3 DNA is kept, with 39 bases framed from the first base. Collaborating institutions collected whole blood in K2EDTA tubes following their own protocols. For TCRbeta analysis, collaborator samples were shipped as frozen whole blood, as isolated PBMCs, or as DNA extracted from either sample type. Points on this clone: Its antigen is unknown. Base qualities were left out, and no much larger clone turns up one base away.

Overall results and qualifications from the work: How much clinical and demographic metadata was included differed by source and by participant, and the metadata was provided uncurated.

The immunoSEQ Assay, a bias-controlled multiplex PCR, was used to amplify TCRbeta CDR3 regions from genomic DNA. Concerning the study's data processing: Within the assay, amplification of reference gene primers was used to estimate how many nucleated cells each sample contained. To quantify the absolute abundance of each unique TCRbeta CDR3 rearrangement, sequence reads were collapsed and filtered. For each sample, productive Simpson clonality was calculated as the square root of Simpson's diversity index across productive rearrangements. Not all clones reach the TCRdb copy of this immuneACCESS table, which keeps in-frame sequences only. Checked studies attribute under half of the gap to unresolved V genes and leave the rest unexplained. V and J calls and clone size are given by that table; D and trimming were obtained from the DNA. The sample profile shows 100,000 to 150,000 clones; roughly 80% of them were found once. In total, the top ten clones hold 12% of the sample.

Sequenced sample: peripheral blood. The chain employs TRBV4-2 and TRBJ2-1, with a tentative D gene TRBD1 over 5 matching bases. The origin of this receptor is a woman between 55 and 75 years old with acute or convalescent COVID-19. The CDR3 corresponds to CASSQGNRNEQFF. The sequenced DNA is TGTGCCAGCAGCCAAGGGAACAGGAATGAGCAGTTCTTC.